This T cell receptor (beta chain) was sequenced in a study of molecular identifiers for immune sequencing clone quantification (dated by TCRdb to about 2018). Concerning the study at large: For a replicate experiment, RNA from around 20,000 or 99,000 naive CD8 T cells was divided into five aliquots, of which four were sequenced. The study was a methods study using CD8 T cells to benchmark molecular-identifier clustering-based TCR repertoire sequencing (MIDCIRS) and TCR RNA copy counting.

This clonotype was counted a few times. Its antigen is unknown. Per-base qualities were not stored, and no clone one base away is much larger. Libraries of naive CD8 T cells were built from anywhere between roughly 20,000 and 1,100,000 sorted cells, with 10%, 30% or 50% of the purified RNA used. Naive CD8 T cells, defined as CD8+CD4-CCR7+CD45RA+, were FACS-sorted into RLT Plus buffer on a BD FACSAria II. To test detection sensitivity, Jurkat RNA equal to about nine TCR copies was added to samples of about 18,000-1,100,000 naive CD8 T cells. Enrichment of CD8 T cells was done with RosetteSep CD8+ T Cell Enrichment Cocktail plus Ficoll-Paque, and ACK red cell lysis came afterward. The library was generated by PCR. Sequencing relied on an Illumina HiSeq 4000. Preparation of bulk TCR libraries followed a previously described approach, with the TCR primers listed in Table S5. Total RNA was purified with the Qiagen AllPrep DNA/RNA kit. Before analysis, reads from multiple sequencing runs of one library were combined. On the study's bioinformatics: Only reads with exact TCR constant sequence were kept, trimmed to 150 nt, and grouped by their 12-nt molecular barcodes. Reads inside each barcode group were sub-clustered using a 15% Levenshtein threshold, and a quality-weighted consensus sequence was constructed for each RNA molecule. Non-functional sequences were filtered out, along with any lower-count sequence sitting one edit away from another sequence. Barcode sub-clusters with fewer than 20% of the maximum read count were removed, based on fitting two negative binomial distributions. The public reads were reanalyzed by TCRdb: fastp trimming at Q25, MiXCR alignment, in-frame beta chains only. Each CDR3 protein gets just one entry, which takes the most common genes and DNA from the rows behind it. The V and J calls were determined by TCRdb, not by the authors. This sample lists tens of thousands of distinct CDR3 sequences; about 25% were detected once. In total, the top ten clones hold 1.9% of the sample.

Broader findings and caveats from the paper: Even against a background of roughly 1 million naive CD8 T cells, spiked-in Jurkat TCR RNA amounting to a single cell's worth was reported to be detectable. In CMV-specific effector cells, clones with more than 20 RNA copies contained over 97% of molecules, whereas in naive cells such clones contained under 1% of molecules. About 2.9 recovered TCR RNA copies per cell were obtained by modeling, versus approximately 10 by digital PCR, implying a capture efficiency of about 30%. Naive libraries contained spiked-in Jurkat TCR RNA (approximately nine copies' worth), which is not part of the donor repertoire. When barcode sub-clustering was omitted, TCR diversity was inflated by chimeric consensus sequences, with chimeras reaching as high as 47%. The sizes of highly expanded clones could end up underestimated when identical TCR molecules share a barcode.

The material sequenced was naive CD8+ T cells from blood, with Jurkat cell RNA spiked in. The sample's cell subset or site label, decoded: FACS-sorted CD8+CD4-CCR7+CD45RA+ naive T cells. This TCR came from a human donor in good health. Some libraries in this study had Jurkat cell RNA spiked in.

The sequence in DNA is TGTGCCAGTAGTTTCCAACGGGGGCGCAATCAGCCCCAGCATTTT. This codes for CASSFQRGRNQPQHF. The chain uses TRBV19 and TRBJ1-5; the D segment could be TRBD1, given 6 matching bases. CDR1 and CDR2, per the germline V gene (reference sequence), are LNHDA and SQIVND. The CDR3 starts with the cysteine, ends with the phenylalanine, and has 15 residues. CDR3 DNA only is kept here, 45 bases in frame from base 1. V is shortened by 5 bases, J by 2 bases, and the region joining them spans 13 bases. With the rest looked up from the reference TRBV19 and TRBJ1-5 genes rather than sequenced, the full variable domain is DGGITQSPKYLFRKEGQNVTLSCEQNLNHDAMYWYRQDPGQGLRLIYYSQIVNDFQKGDIAEGYSVSREKKESFPLTVTSAQKNPTAFYLCASSFQRGRNQPQHFGDGTRLSIL.